These 11 T cell receptor beta chains were sequenced from one sample in a study of identical twins (dated by TCRdb to about 2016). To prepare the library, 5' RACE was applied. These reads were obtained on an Illumina HiSeq 2000. TCRdb passed the public sequencing reads through fastp at Q25 and MiXCR, retaining productive beta sequences. Rows with one shared CDR3 protein collapse into an entry with the most common genes and DNA. The sample includes 1.5 million to 2 million distinct CDR3 sequences, with around a third observed a single time. About 0.27% of the sample rests with the top ten. Sequencing input: cord blood. These receptors all come from a newborn girl in good health.

A word on this clonotype: One end of the junction fails to match germline, which may point to a read error. V is TRBV25-1 and J is TRBJ2-1; maybe TRBD1 (6 bases). CDR1 and CDR2 (germline): MGHDK, SYGVNS. The CDR3 extends over 14 amino acids. The CDR3 DNA follows: TGTGCCAGCAATGAATATACAGGGACCAATGAGCAGTTCTTC. Its translation is CASNEYTGTNEQFF.

This clonotype has a single count. V is TRBV19 and J is TRBJ1-5; TRBD1 matches 8 bases. Germline CDR1 LNHDA, CDR2 SQIVND (reference sequence). With V trimmed by 5 bases and J by 6 bases, 15 bases remained unmatched. The CDR3 extends over 17 amino acids. This CDR3 reads CASSQGRGRGEVQPQHF. The DNA for the CDR3 is TGTGCCAGTAGTCAGGGCAGGGGGCGCGGGGAAGTTCAGCCCCAGCATTTT.

This clonotype showed up many times. The V gene is TRBV4-2, the J gene TRBJ1-2; perhaps TRBD1 as D (5 bases). V lost 5 bases, J lost 0 bases, and 13 bases lay in between. The CDR3 is 15 amino acids. In germline, CDR1 is LGHNA, CDR2 YNFKEQ. The chain's CDR3 is CASSYNRKANYGYTF. In nucleotides, the CDR3 is TGTGCCAGCAGCTATAACAGGAAAGCTAACTATGGCTACACCTTC.

This rearrangement joins TRBV5-8 to TRBJ2-5; 11 nucleotides agree with TRBD2. The V and J ends lost 0 bases and 1 base, in that order; junction bases with no gene match: 5. Germline CDR1 reads SGHTS; CDR2 reads YDEGEE. CDR3 length: 17 amino acids. The CDR3 loop reads CASSLELLAGVQETQYF. In DNA form, the CDR3 reads TGTGCCAGCAGCTTGGAGTTACTAGCGGGAGTCCAAGAGACCCAGTACTTC.

The rearrangement links TRBV20-1 to TRBJ1-1; weak D call: TRBD1 (6 bases). Trimming removed 3 bases from V and 1 base from J, with 9 bases in between. This CDR3 is 13 amino acids long. Germline CDR1 DFQATT, CDR2 SNEGSKA (reference sequence). This CDR3 is CSARGRGNTEAFF. DNA of the CDR3: TGCAGTGCTAGGGGCAGGGGGAACACTGAAGCTTTCTTT.

The V call is TRBV4-1, the J call TRBJ2-1, with 10 bases fitting TRBD2. The J call is doubtful: the DNA matches TRBJ2-7 better. The V gene's germline CDR1 is MGHRA and CDR2 YSYEKL. The CDR3 spans 17 residues. The CDR3 nucleotides are TGCGCCAGCAGCCTGGCTAGCGGGGGCTACTCCTACAATGAGCAGTACTTC. Translated: CASSLASGGYSYNEQYF.

The rearrangement uses TRBV4-1 and TRBJ2-1; 13 nucleotides align to TRBD2. The end of the DNA is better explained by TRBJ2-7, so the J call may be wrong. Germline V gene lookup returns CDR1 MGHRA and CDR2 YSYEKL. The CDR3 loop spans 17 amino acids. CDR3 coding DNA: TGCGCCAGCAGCCAAGGACTAGCGGGAGGCCTCTACAATGAGCAGTACTTC. Translation gives CASSQGLAGGLYNEQYF.

This clonotype was picked up a small number of times. The rearrangement uses TRBV20-1 and TRBJ2-3; D gene ambiguous. Trimming removed 1 base at V and 5 bases at J, with 10 bases between. The CDR3 consists of 13 residues. Germline values: CDR1 DFQATT, CDR2 SNEGSKA (reference sequence). The CDR3 is CSARGYSRDTQYF. CDR3 nucleotides: TGCAGTGCTAGAGGCTACTCGAGAGATACGCAGTATTTT.

Comments on this clonotype: At one of its ends the junction is not consistent with the germline gene, which may arise from a read error. This rearrangement joins TRBV12-3 or TRBV12-4 to TRBJ1-2; 10 positions match TRBD1. The CDR3 consists of 15 residues. The CDR3 DNA sequence: TGTGCCAGCAGGGGCGGGACAGGGGCTGGCTATGGCCACACCTTC. Its protein is CASRGGTGAGYGHTF.

In its sample, this clonotype was seen a few times. This chain uses TRBV21-1 with TRBJ2-1; the table gives TRBD2 as D, unverified against the DNA. TRBV21-1 is described as a pseudogene. This CDR3 region has 12 residues. The CDR3 nucleotides read TGTGCCAGCAGCATCGGCGGGATGGAGCAGTTCTTC. Protein sequence: CASSIGGMEQFF.

This clonotype has just a few counts. This chain joins TRBV12-3 or TRBV12-4 and TRBJ2-1, with 11 bases lining up with TRBD2. Trimming cost V 0 bases and J 6 bases; bases outside gene matches: 13. The CDR3 is 19 residues long. CDR3 protein: CASSLALRGSGGVINEQFF. As DNA, the CDR3 is TGTGCCAGCAGTTTAGCGCTTCGAGGTAGCGGGGGGGTCATCAATGAGCAGTTCTTC.